One and the same sample provided the 31 T cell receptor beta chains below, sequenced in a study of a mutant IDH1 vaccine in newly diagnosed glioma. The protocol was immunoSEQ multiplex PCR, while the TCRdb copy is restricted to in-frame clones and leaves out a portion. Among roughly 62,000 clones listed, over 75% were seen once. What these receptors recognize is not known. Time point defined: week 11, during vaccination. One vaccine dose held 300 ug of mutant IDH1 20-mer peptide and came with topical imiquimod. Sequencing used PBMCs, obtained from a glioma patient whose treatment included an IDH1 peptide vaccine. These receptors were taken from a man aged 35 to 55 with glioma.

The chain combines TRBV9 with TRBJ1-6; 9 bases agree with TRBD1. Per the germline V gene, CDR1 is SGDLS and CDR2 is YYNGEE. The CDR3 runs 13 residues. Losses at the gene ends were 3 bases for V and 10 bases for J; bases not matched to a gene: 2. The CDR3 region is CASSGTGESPLHF. In nucleotides, the CDR3 is TGTGCCAGCAGCGGGACAGGGGAGTCACCCCTCCACTTT.

This clone was seen a single time. This chain links TRBV7-9 with TRBJ1-1; 9 bases are a match to TRBD1. This CDR3 has 15 residues. With 1 base clipped from V and 3 bases from J, the junction kept 3 bases outside the gene matches. Germline lookup yields CDR1 SEHNR and CDR2 FQNEAQ (reference sequence). CDR3 residues: CASSLVRTGDTEAFF. CDR3 bases: TGTGCCAGCAGCTTAGTGAGGACAGGGGACACTGAAGCTTTCTTT.

This chain connects TRBV7-9 to TRBJ2-1; TRBD1 matches at 7 bases. The ends lost 0 bases at V and 6 bases at J; junction bases unmatched: 11. The CDR3 contains 17 residues. Germline lookup yields CDR1 SEHNR and CDR2 FQNEAQ (reference sequence). The CDR3 nucleotides are TGTGCCAGCAGCTTAGCAACAGGGGTTAAAATGGGCAATGAGCAGTTCTTC. It yields the protein CASSLATGVKMGNEQFF.

This chain uses TRBV6-1 with TRBJ1-1; tentative D call: TRBD1 (5 bases). CDR3 length equals 14 residues. V was trimmed by 3 bases and J by 0 bases, leaving 8 bases between them. Germline lookup yields CDR1 MNHNS and CDR2 SASEGT. CDR3: CASSDTGMNTEAFF. The CDR3 DNA reads TGTGCCAGCAGTGACACAGGAATGAACACTGAAGCTTTCTTT.

This clone was counted a single time. The chain links TRBV28 to TRBJ1-2; maybe TRBD1 (5 bases). Trimming removed 1 base at V and 4 bases at J, with 13 bases between. Germline V gives CDR1 MDHEN, CDR2 SYDVKM. CDR3 size: 15 residues. The CDR3 loop reads CASSLSGQLFYGYTF. Here the CDR3 DNA reads TGTGCCAGCAGTTTATCCGGACAACTATTCTATGGCTACACCTTC.

This chain joins TRBV5-4 and TRBJ2-5; the D gene is possibly TRBD2 (5 bases). Germline-derived CDR1 and CDR2 are SGHNT and YYREEE (reference sequence). The V and J ends lost 3 bases and 5 bases respectively, with 8 bases between them. The CDR3 consists of 12 residues. Here the CDR3 reads CASSWGVETQYF. The CDR3 bases are TGTGCCAGCAGCTGGGGAGTGGAGACCCAGTACTTC.

V gene TRBV7-2 combines with J gene TRBJ1-1; possibly TRBD1 for D (6 bases). The V gene lost 5 bases and the J gene lost 4 bases, with 14 bases spanning the gap. The CDR3 extends over 14 amino acids. Germline V gives CDR1 SGHTA, CDR2 FQGNSA. CDR3 DNA sequence: TGTGCCAGCAGCACACAGGGTAGACGCACTGAAGCTTTCTTT. It specifies CASSTQGRRTEAFF. The variable domain in full, with the rest retrieved from reference TRBV7-2 and TRBJ1-1, is GAGVSQSPSNKVTEKGKDVELRCDPISGHTALYWYRQSLGQGLEFLIYFQGNSAPDKSGLPSDRFSAERTGGSVSTLTIQRTQQEDSAVYLCASSTQGRRTEAFFGQGTRLTVV.

The CDR3: CASSSDRYNTEAFF. CDR3 bases: TGTGCCAGCAGCTCCGACAGGTACAACACTGAAGCTTTCTTT. This chain links TRBV7-8 with TRBJ1-1, with D possibly being TRBD1 (6 bases). Trimming pared 4 bases from V and 2 bases from J, leaving 11 bases between. This CDR3 is 14 amino acids long. Per germline, CDR1 SGHVS and CDR2 FQNEAQ.

This clone was seen a single time. The chain is built from TRBV19 and TRBJ2-6; tentatively, D is TRBD1 (6 bases). From germline, CDR1 is LNHDA and CDR2 SQIVND (reference sequence). With 4 bases removed from V and 0 bases from J, the gap between germline ends came to 16 bases. CDR3 length: 18 amino acids. CDR3 nucleotides: TGTGCCAGTAGTAGCGACAGGTTCACTAGCTCTGGGGCCAACGTCCTGACTTTC. It translates to CASSSDRFTSSGANVLTF.

J is TRBJ2-1 and V is TRBV4-1, with D unresolved. The CDR3 runs 14 residues. Deletions cut 3 bases from V and 4 bases from J, with 10 bases between. Germline values: CDR1 MGHRA, CDR2 YSYEKL. DNA of the CDR3: TGCGCCAGCAGCCATCCCTTTTTATACAATGAGCAGTTCTTC. Its protein is CASSHPFLYNEQFF.

The chain is built from TRBV4-2 and TRBJ2-3; D call uncertain. This CDR3 contains 13 residues. Trimming took 1 base from V and 6 from J, leaving 8 bases between them. The germline CDR1 and CDR2 sequences are LGHNA and YNFKEQ. For the CDR3, the DNA is TGTGCCAGCAGCCAAGTCTTGGGCGATACGCAGTATTTT. It codes for CASSQVLGDTQYF.

The chain combines TRBV5-4 with TRBJ2-5; tentatively, D is TRBD2 (5 bases). In germline, CDR1 is SGHNT, CDR2 YYREEE (reference sequence). The CDR3 consists of 14 residues. Between the trimmed V and J ends, which lost 1 base and 1 base, there was a span of 8 bases. The DNA of the CDR3 is TGTGCCAGCAGCTTGCGGGGAACCCAAGAGACCCAGTACTTC. Translating gives CASSLRGTQETQYF. The full variable domain, completed using reference TRBV5-4 and TRBJ2-5, is ETGVTQSPTHLIKTRGQQVTLRCSSQSGHNTVSWYQQALGQGPQFIFQYYREEENGRGNFPPRFSGLQFPNYSSELNVNALELDDSALYLCASSLRGTQETQYFGPGTRLLVL.

The chain links TRBV29-1 to TRBJ1-2; D gene unclear. Germline V gene data show CDR1 as SQVTM and CDR2 as ANQGSEA. With 6 bases removed from V and 2 bases from J, the gap between germline ends came to 19 bases. The CDR3 is 15 residues long. The CDR3 spells CSVSGDFPPNYGYTF. The DNA for the CDR3 is TGCAGCGTATCAGGAGACTTTCCACCCAACTATGGCTACACCTTC.

The V gene is TRBV2, the J gene TRBJ2-5, with D hard to call. The J call is doubtful: the DNA matches TRBJ2-7 better. The CDR3 has 14 residues. Germline CDR1 SNHLY, CDR2 FYNNEI. CDR3 residues: CASSQTSYSYEQYF. As DNA, the CDR3 is TGTGCCAGCAGTCAGACATCATACTCCTACGAGCAGTACTTC.

V gene TRBV28 combines with J gene TRBJ1-1; possible D gene TRBD1, 5 bases. This CDR3 is built from 13 residues. CDR1 is MDHEN and CDR2 is SYDVKM in the germline V gene. The germline V and J ends were trimmed by 10 bases and 3 bases, with 15 bases remaining between them. The CDR3: CAIVTGTDTEAFF. The CDR3 nucleotides are TGTGCCATCGTCACCGGGACGGACACTGAAGCTTTCTTT.

CDR3 sequence reads: CASSIWLAGVNEQFF. CDR3 coding DNA: TGTGCCAGTAGTATTTGGCTAGCGGGAGTCAATGAGCAGTTCTTC. The chain has TRBV19 and TRBJ2-1, with TRBD2 matching 10 bases. From germline, CDR1 is LNHDA and CDR2 SQIVND (reference sequence). The CDR3 has 15 residues. Trimming at V came to 3 bases and at J to 6 bases, leaving 5 bases not matched to a gene.

This clone has a single count. The V and J genes are TRBV29-1 and TRBJ2-3; D not resolved. CDR3 size: 12 residues. Germline V gene data show CDR1 as SQVTM and CDR2 as ANQGSEA. CDR3: CSAFSSTDTQYF. Written as DNA, the CDR3 is TGCAGTGCTTTCTCTAGCACAGATACGCAGTATTTT.

This clone appeared once. This chain uses TRBV18 with TRBJ2-1; 11 bases are a match to TRBD1. V lost 5 bases to trimming and J lost 5 bases; unmatched junction nucleotides: 5. From germline, CDR1 is KGHSH and CDR2 LQKENI. The CDR3 has 15 residues. The CDR3 sequence is CASSRDRGMNNEQFF. The CDR3 DNA is TGTGCCAGCTCAAGGGACAGGGGGATGAACAATGAGCAGTTCTTC.

V and J are TRBV6-5 and TRBJ1-1; D is unresolved. The CDR3 has 13 amino acids. CDR1 is MNHEY and CDR2 is SVGAGI in the germline V gene. Trimming left V 4 bases short and J 1 base short, with 7 bases between. As DNA, the CDR3 is TGTGCCAGCAGTTGGGCTGAGAACACTGAAGCTTTCTTT. It is translated as CASSWAENTEAFF.

The chain couples TRBV2 to TRBJ1-4; the match to TRBD1 covers 7 bases. CDR3 length: 14 amino acids. With V trimmed by 10 bases and J by 2 bases, 7 bases remained unmatched. CDR1 is SNHLY, CDR2 FYNNEI, per germline. In DNA form, the CDR3 reads TGTGCCACACAGGGGATACGGACTAATGAAAAACTGTTTTTT. Protein product: CATQGIRTNEKLFF.

The rearrangement joins TRBV14 to TRBJ2-1, with 8 positions matching TRBD2. This CDR3 is 15 amino acids long. Germline V gives CDR1 SGHDN, CDR2 FVKESK. Trimming cost V 1 base and J 4 bases; bases outside gene matches: 3. CDR3 bases: TGTGCCAGCAGCCAAGCGACTAGCGTTTACAATGAGCAGTTCTTC. As protein: CASSQATSVYNEQFF.

The chain couples TRBV28 to TRBJ1-2; a weak D match, TRBD1 (6 bases). The V gene lost 5 bases and the J gene lost 8 bases, with 15 bases spanning the gap. The length of the CDR3 is 13 residues. Germline V gives CDR1 MDHEN, CDR2 SYDVKM. Here the CDR3 reads CASSPQGRDGYTF. The CDR3 DNA reads TGTGCCAGCAGTCCCCAGGGGAGGGACGGCTACACCTTC.

The V and J genes are TRBV2 and TRBJ2-6; TRBD1 or TRBD2 may be the D gene (5 bases each). Trimming stripped 5 bases from V and 2 bases from J, with 19 bases between. Germline assignment: CDR1 SNHLY and CDR2 FYNNEI. CDR3 length: 18 amino acids. The CDR3 region is CASSRGATRETGANVLTF. DNA for the CDR3: TGTGCCAGCAGTCGAGGGGCCACCAGGGAGACTGGGGCCAACGTCCTGACTTTC.

The V and J genes are TRBV30 and TRBJ2-1; maybe TRBD2 (5 bases). Germline V gene data show CDR1 as GTSNPN and CDR2 as SVGIG (reference sequence). The CDR3 sequence is 12 residues long. V gave up 2 bases and J gave up 6 bases, with 8 bases separating them. The CDR3 spells CAWSPEGNEQFF. The CDR3 nucleotides read TGTGCCTGGAGTCCCGAGGGCAATGAGCAGTTCTTC.

The J gene is TRBJ2-2, the V gene TRBV7-9; 8 bases fit TRBD1. The CDR3 contains 16 residues. The ends lost 5 bases at V and 1 base at J; junction bases unmatched: 6. Germline-derived CDR1 and CDR2 are SEHNR and FQNEAQ (reference sequence). CDR3 sequence (DNA): TGTGCCAGCAGCGGACGACAGGGGAGGAACACCGGGGAGCTGTTTTTT. Protein: CASSGRQGRNTGELFF.

The chain is built from TRBV6-5 and TRBJ2-1, with D perhaps assigned TRBD1 or TRBD2 (6 bases each). The CDR3 length is 14 residues. Germline loops: CDR1 MNHEY, CDR2 SVGAGI. With 9 bases removed from V and 8 bases from J, the gap between germline ends came to 20 bases. As DNA, the CDR3 is TGTGCCAGTGGGGGGCATTGGGTCTCGGATGAGCAGTTCTTC. Residues: CASGGHWVSDEQFF.

The chain combines TRBV30 with TRBJ1-5; perhaps TRBD1 as D (6 bases). Trimming took 0 bases from V and 3 from J, leaving 9 bases between them. Germline V lookup: CDR1 GTSNPN, CDR2 SVGIG (reference sequence). The CDR3 contains 14 residues. The CDR3 loop reads CAWSVGTNNQPQHF. Here the CDR3 DNA reads TGTGCCTGGAGTGTCGGGACAAACAATCAGCCCCAGCATTTT. Together with reference TRBV30 and TRBJ1-5, the CDR3 gives the full variable domain: SQTIHQWPATLVQPVGSPLSLECTVEGTSNPNLYWYRQAAGRGLQLLFYSVGIGQISSEVPQNLSASRPQDRQFILSSKKLLLSDSGFYLCAWSVGTNNQPQHFGDGTRLSIL.

The chain recombines TRBV4-3 with TRBJ2-3; D possibly corresponds to TRBD1 (6 bases). CDR3 length: 16 amino acids. CDR1 and CDR2 (germline): LGHNA, YSLEER. V lost 0 bases to trimming and J lost 1 base, with 11 bases between them. CDR3 coding DNA: TGCGCCAGCAGCCAAGACTTACAGGGTGGCACAGATACGCAGTATTTT. It encodes CASSQDLQGGTDTQYF.

This rearrangement joins TRBV6-6 to TRBJ2-1; D gene uncertain. The CDR3 runs to 12 residues. Trimming removed 6 bases at V and 6 bases at J, with 9 bases between. Germline V CDR1 and CDR2: MNHNY, SVGAGI (reference sequence). The CDR3: CASSPRLNEQFF. The CDR3 coding sequence is TGTGCCAGCAGCCCCCGGCTCAATGAGCAGTTCTTC.

This clone was detected once. The chain employs TRBV30 and TRBJ1-2, with 9 nucleotides matching TRBD1. CDR1 and CDR2 (germline): GTSNPN, SVGIG (reference sequence). V gave up 1 base and J gave up 3 bases; unmatched junction bases: 9. The CDR3 loop spans 16 amino acids. This chain's CDR3 is CAWSGNPGQGHYGYTF. The CDR3 DNA reads TGTGCCTGGAGTGGGAATCCGGGACAGGGACACTATGGCTACACCTTC.

The chain has TRBV25-1 and TRBJ2-2; the D gene could be TRBD1 or TRBD2 (5 bases each). Per germline, CDR1 MGHDK and CDR2 SYGVNS. This CDR3 spans 14 amino acids. The V end lost 6 bases, the J end lost 4 bases, and 12 bases lay between the germline ends. The CDR3 sequence is CASRPIGGTGELFF. In nucleotides, the CDR3 is TGTGCCAGCAGACCCATTGGGGGCACCGGGGAGCTGTTTTTT.